These 30 T cell receptor beta chains were all obtained from the same sample, sequenced in a study of early T cells in non-severe SARS-CoV-2 infection. TCRdb independently ran MiXCR on the 5' RACE reads; one entry per CDR3 protein. The table shows some 59,000 distinct CDR3 sequences, with approximately 9.9% occurring only once. Input material: whole blood. These receptors were taken from an adult who was a healthcare worker with PCR-confirmed SARS-CoV-2 infection or an uninfected control (not recorded which).

This clonotype was recorded at least ten times. The rearrangement links TRBV3-1 to TRBJ1-6; possible D gene TRBD1, 6 bases. The V and J ends lost 4 bases and 0 bases respectively, with 16 bases between them. The CDR3 sequence is 18 residues long. Germline V lookup: CDR1 LGHDT, CDR2 YNNKEL (reference sequence). CDR3 amino acids: CASSRETGWSSYNSPLHF. For the CDR3, the DNA is TGTGCCAGCAGCCGAGAGACAGGCTGGTCCTCCTATAATTCACCCCTCCACTTT. Variable domain in full (rest from reference TRBV3-1 and TRBJ1-6): DTAVSQTPKYLVTQMGNDKSIKCEQNLGHDTMYWYKQDSKKFLKIMFSYNNKELIINETVPNRFSPKSPDKAHLNLHINSLELGDSAVYFCASSRETGWSSYNSPLHFGNGTRLTVT.

This clonotype was counted many times. The CDR3 nucleotides read TGTGCTAGTGGTTCGCTAACAGGGGCGTCAACCTACAATGAGCAGTTCTTC. It codes for CASGSLTGASTYNEQFF. The gene calls are TRBV12-5 and TRBJ2-1, with 7 bases matching TRBD1. J gave up 2 bases and V 4 bases, and 11 bases lay outside the gene matches. The germline V gene has CDR1 LGHNT and CDR2 FRNRAP. The length of the CDR3 is 17 residues.

The chain employs TRBV29-1 and TRBJ2-1; 7 bases align to TRBD2. Trimming cost V 6 bases and J 8 bases; bases outside gene matches: 7. The CDR3 length is 12 residues. Germline V gives CDR1 SQVTM, CDR2 ANQGSEA. CDR3 in amino acids: CSVGRTRDEQFF. CDR3 coding DNA: TGCAGCGTGGGAAGGACTAGGGATGAGCAGTTCTTC.

By sample share, this clonotype is medium-sized. The chain joins TRBV10-3 to TRBJ2-3, with 12 bases fitting TRBD2. In germline, CDR1 is ENHRY, CDR2 SYGVKD. The CDR3 spans 19 residues. The V and J ends lost 6 bases and 4 bases, in that order; junction bases with no gene match: 17. This chain's CDR3 is CAISTHLAGGLDTADTQYF. CDR3 nucleotides: TGTGCCATCAGCACCCATCTAGCGGGGGGGTTGGATACCGCAGATACGCAGTATTTT.

This clonotype has a handful of counts. The chain links TRBV20-1 to TRBJ2-3; D uncertain. The V gene lost 6 bases and the J gene lost 12 bases, with 16 bases spanning the gap. CDR1 and CDR2 (germline): DFQATT, SNEGSKA (reference sequence). The CDR3 loop spans 11 amino acids. The CDR3 DNA sequence: TGCAGTGCCGGACCAAGGGTGGCCCAGTATTTT. This translates into CSAGPRVAQYF.

The chain carries TRBV20-1 and TRBJ2-7; D gene ambiguous. Germline loops: CDR1 DFQATT, CDR2 SNEGSKA (reference sequence). The CDR3 has 13 amino acids. V lost 3 bases and J 0 bases, leaving 9 bases between the germline ends. The CDR3 DNA follows: TGCAGTGCTAGGTTTGCGGACTCCTACGAGCAGTACTTC. It is translated as CSARFADSYEQYF.

J is TRBJ1-2 and V is TRBV3-1; D might be TRBD1 (5 bases). V was cut by 0 bases and J by 7 bases, with 9 bases left in between. CDR1 is LGHDT and CDR2 is YNNKEL in the germline V gene (reference sequence). The CDR3 is 13 amino acids. CDR3 residues: CASSQDQGSGYTF. The CDR3 coding sequence is TGTGCCAGCAGCCAAGATCAGGGATCTGGCTACACCTTC.

V and J are TRBV6-5 and TRBJ2-4; TRBD2 matches 10 bases. The junction had 7 bases not matched to a gene; V was cut back by 4 bases and J by 4 bases. This CDR3 comprises 16 residues. Germline values: CDR1 MNHEY, CDR2 SVGAGI. The CDR3 reads CASSFLTTSGKNIQYF. As DNA, the CDR3 is TGTGCCAGCAGTTTTCTCACGACTAGCGGGAAAAACATTCAGTACTTC.

This clonotype was detected many times. The chain joins TRBV23-1 to TRBJ2-4; D is possibly TRBD1 or TRBD2 (5 bases each). TRBV23-1 belongs to the ORF category, with a function that is uncertain. CDR3 length: 16 residues. Trimming left V 8 bases short and J 0 bases short, with 17 bases between. DNA of the CDR3: TGCGCCAGCTGGGACCCCCACCTTTTAGCCAAAAACATTCAGTACTTC. As protein: CASWDPHLLAKNIQYF.

The chain links TRBV7-2 to TRBJ2-7; TRBD1 or TRBD2 may be the D gene (5 bases each). The V gene lost 1 base and the J gene lost 3 bases, with 19 bases spanning the gap. This CDR3 has 17 residues. The germline gives CDR1 SGHTA, CDR2 FQGNSA. CDR3 nucleotide sequence: TGTGCCAGCAGCTTAGACCTAGGGCACCGGGGCCTCTACGAGCAGTACTTC. Amino acids: CASSLDLGHRGLYEQYF. Using reference TRBV7-2 and TRBJ2-7 for the parts outside the CDR3, the full variable domain is GAGVSQSPSNKVTEKGKDVELRCDPISGHTALYWYRQSLGQGLEFLIYFQGNSAPDKSGLPSDRFSAERTGGSVSTLTIQRTQQEDSAVYLCASSLDLGHRGLYEQYFGPGTRLTVT.

This chain links TRBV29-1 with TRBJ2-3, with D perhaps TRBD1 (5 bases). Trimming removed 7 bases at V and 3 bases at J, with 14 bases between. Per germline, CDR1 SQVTM and CDR2 ANQGSEA. The CDR3 is made up of 13 amino acids. CDR3 loop: CSGRGLLTDTQYF. The CDR3 DNA sequence: TGCAGCGGTAGGGGCCTTCTGACAGATACGCAGTATTTT.

The table lists this clonotype with many counts. V gene TRBV20-1 combines with J gene TRBJ2-3; D is unclear. This CDR3 spans 13 amino acids. Germline V gene lookup returns CDR1 DFQATT and CDR2 SNEGSKA (reference sequence). The CDR3 is CSVSGEGTDTQYF. The CDR3, as DNA: TGCAGCGTCAGTGGGGAAGGCACAGATACGCAGTATTTT.

This chain joins TRBV5-6 and TRBJ1-2; no clear D gene. Germline V gives CDR1 SGHDT, CDR2 YYEEEE. This CDR3 comprises 14 residues. Trimming removed 5 bases from V and 3 bases from J, with 14 bases in between. The CDR3 here is CASRSSTGDYGYTF. CDR3 in DNA: TGTGCCAGCAGATCATCCACCGGCGACTATGGCTACACCTTC.

This clonotype came up a few times. The rearrangement joins TRBV12-5 to TRBJ2-3, with unresolved D. The ends were cut back, 5 bases at V and 3 bases at J, with 12 bases in the middle. Germline V gene lookup returns CDR1 LGHNT and CDR2 FRNRAP. The CDR3 has 14 residues. DNA of the CDR3: TGTGCTAGTGGTCTTTTGACCGAAACAGATACGCAGTATTTT. Translating it yields CASGLLTETDTQYF.

This clonotype was seen only a few times. The V gene is TRBV12-3 or TRBV12-4, the J gene TRBJ1-5; D is unresolved. V gave up 3 bases and J gave up 2 bases, with 8 bases separating them. There are 14 residues in the CDR3. CDR3 in amino acids: CASSFSLGNQPQHF. The CDR3 DNA reads as TGTGCCAGCAGTTTCAGCCTGGGCAATCAGCCCCAGCATTTT.

This clonotype occurred many times. The chain is built from TRBV5-1 and TRBJ2-3; no reliable D call. The CDR3 covers 19 residues. CDR1 SGHRS and CDR2 YFSETQ come from the germline V gene. V lost 5 bases and J 0 bases, leaving 25 bases between the germline ends. The CDR3: CASSLHPSGGVTSTDTQYF. As DNA, the CDR3 is TGCGCCAGCAGTCTACACCCGTCCGGTGGGGTAACTAGCACAGATACGCAGTATTTT.

This clonotype showed up many times. The chain carries TRBV9 and TRBJ2-7; D remains ambiguous. The CDR3 is 14 residues long. Trimming pared 7 bases from V and 4 bases from J, leaving 18 bases between. Germline CDR1 reads SGDLS; CDR2 reads YYNGEE. The CDR3: CASSPVGALYEQYF. In nucleotides, the CDR3 is TGTGCCAGCTCCCCGGTGGGTGCTTTATACGAGCAGTACTTC.

This clonotype occurred a few times. The J gene is TRBJ1-1, the V gene TRBV29-1; D gene ambiguous. The V and J ends lost 7 bases and 3 bases respectively, with 6 bases between them. The CDR3 is made up of 10 amino acids. Germline assignment: CDR1 SQVTM and CDR2 ANQGSEA. The CDR3 DNA follows: TGCAGCGGCCGGGACACTGAAGCTTTCTTT. It yields the protein CSGRDTEAFF.

This clonotype was picked up many times. The chain carries TRBV6-2 or TRBV6-3 and TRBJ1-5, with D perhaps matching TRBD1 (5 bases). V was pared by 7 bases and J by 4 bases, with 14 bases between. The CDR3 totals 14 residues. The germline V gene encodes CDR1 MNHEY and CDR2 SVGEGT. The CDR3 DNA reads as TGTGCCAGCACTTTACGGGGGGGTAATCAGCCCCAGCATTTT. Its translation is CASTLRGGNQPQHF.

This clonotype was detected only a few times. The V gene is TRBV3-1, the J gene TRBJ2-4, with D tentatively TRBD2 (5 bases). V lost 3 bases and J lost 4, with 19 bases in between. The CDR3 has 17 residues. The germline V gene has CDR1 LGHDT and CDR2 YNNKEL (reference sequence). The CDR3 nucleotides are TGTGCCAGCAGCCAGAACCCGGACTCCGTGGGGAAAAACATTCAGTACTTC. Translating it yields CASSQNPDSVGKNIQYF.

This clonotype showed up many times. The CDR3 protein is CSALRGGYNEQFF. CDR3 DNA: TGCAGCGCCCTACGGGGGGGTTACAATGAGCAGTTCTTC. The V gene is TRBV29-1, the J gene TRBJ2-1; 8 bases agree with TRBD2. Germline V gene sequence: CDR1 SQVTM, CDR2 ANQGSEA. V lost 7 bases, J lost 4 bases, and 6 bases stayed unmatched. There are 13 residues in the CDR3.

This clonotype has at least ten counts. The rearrangement uses TRBV11-2 and TRBJ1-1, with D hard to call. This CDR3 is 14 amino acids long. Trimming removed 4 bases at V and 1 base at J, with 10 bases between. Germline-derived CDR1 and CDR2 are SGHAT and FQNNGV. CDR3 DNA: TGTGCCAGCAGCTCCCTCCGGGGGAACACTGAAGCTTTCTTT. Protein: CASSSLRGNTEAFF. The variable domain in full, completed from reference TRBV11-2 and TRBJ1-1, reads EAGVAQSPRYKIIEKRQSVAFWCNPISGHATLYWYQQILGQGPKLLIQFQNNGVVDDSQLPKDRFSAERLKGVDSTLKIQPAKLEDSAVYLCASSSLRGNTEAFFGQGTRLTVV.

The chain carries TRBV29-1 and TRBJ2-3; the D gene is possibly TRBD2 (6 bases). Germline V gene lookup returns CDR1 SQVTM and CDR2 ANQGSEA. V dropped 7 bases and J dropped 2 bases, with 13 bases sitting between them. The CDR3 length is 13 residues. The CDR3 loop is CSGRDSTTDTQYF. In nucleotides, the CDR3 is TGCAGCGGCCGGGACTCAACCACAGATACGCAGTATTTT.

The chain recombines TRBV11-2 with TRBJ1-6, with a possible D match to TRBD1 (5 bases). Between the trimmed V and J ends, which lost 5 bases and 10 bases, there was a span of 12 bases. This CDR3 region has 13 residues. CDR1 is SGHAT and CDR2 is FQNNGV in the germline V gene. This CDR3 reads CASSETVVSPLHF. The CDR3 DNA follows: TGTGCCAGCAGCGAGACAGTGGTCTCACCCCTCCACTTT.

This clonotype was observed at least ten times. The chain links TRBV11-1 to TRBJ1-2; D gene uncertain. Trimming shortened V by 1 base and J by 3 bases, and 9 bases separated the two germline ends. This CDR3 has 14 residues. CDR1 and CDR2 from the germline V gene are SGHAT and FQDESV (reference sequence). The CDR3 DNA reads TGTGCCAGCAGCTTAGGAGGTTTCGACTATGGCTACACCTTC. Its translation: CASSLGGFDYGYTF. The entire variable domain, with the rest obtained from reference TRBV11-1 and TRBJ1-2, is as follows: EAEVAQSPRYKITEKSQAVAFWCDPISGHATLYWYRQILGQGPELLVQFQDESVVDDSQLPKDRFSAERLKGVDSTLKIQPAELGDSAMYLCASSLGGFDYGYTFGSGTRLTVV.

In its sample, this clonotype was seen many times. The chain recombines TRBV7-6 with TRBJ2-3; a possible D gene is TRBD2 (7 bases). The V and J ends lost 3 bases and 3 bases respectively, with 13 bases between them. The CDR3 is 15 residues long. The V gene's germline CDR1 is SGHVS and CDR2 FNYEAQ. The DNA for the CDR3 is TGTGCCAGCAGCTTTACTAGCGACAGGACAGATACGCAGTATTTT. It specifies CASSFTSDRTDTQYF.

The chain employs TRBV5-1 and TRBJ1-2, with D perhaps TRBD1 (5 bases). Germline CDR1 reads SGHRS; CDR2 reads YFSETQ. The CDR3 runs 15 residues. V dropped 4 bases and J dropped 4 bases, with 17 bases sitting between them. The CDR3 here is CASSLDGTGIYGYTF. The CDR3 DNA sequence: TGCGCCAGCAGCCTGGACGGGACCGGCATCTATGGCTACACCTTC.

This clonotype has ten or more counts. The CDR3 bases are TGTGCCATCAGGCAAGAAAGGCGCCGTGGCACTGAAGCTTTCTTT. Translation: CAIRQERRRGTEAFF. V usage is TRBV10-3 and J usage is TRBJ1-1; D remains ambiguous. The germline CDR1 and CDR2 sequences are ENHRY and SYGVKD. The ends were cut back, 6 bases at V and 4 bases at J, with 18 bases in the middle. The CDR3 is made up of 15 amino acids.

On this clonotype: A much larger clonotype is one base distant, so this may be a read error. The chain's CDR3 is CASSSRQAHDTFGNTIYF. The CDR3 DNA reads TGTGCCAGCAGCTCCAGACAGGCCCACGATACCTTTGGAAACACCATATATTTT. The chain uses TRBV7-9 and TRBJ1-3; weak D call: TRBD1 (6 bases). The CDR3 has 18 amino acids. Trimming pared 4 bases from V and 3 bases from J, leaving 22 bases between. The germline V gene encodes CDR1 SEHNR and CDR2 FQNEAQ (reference sequence).

This clonotype was seen a handful of times. The chain carries TRBV14 and TRBJ2-3; 8 bases are shared with TRBD2. Germline assignment: CDR1 SGHDN and CDR2 FVKESK. The CDR3 covers 13 residues. After removal of 4 bases from V and 5 bases from J, the junction contained 2 bases not matched to a gene. DNA for the CDR3: TGTGCCAGCAGCCGGGCGGGAGGAGATACGCAGTATTTT. Translating gives CASSRAGGDTQYF.